A single sample is the source of the 23 T cell receptor beta chains below, sequenced in a study of shared clonotypes between healthy human individuals. Generated by immunoSEQ multiplex PCR, the TCRdb table keeps only in-frame clones and is missing some. The sample records 330,000 or so clones, over 70% being singletons. The sample consisted of memory CD4+ T cells sorted from blood. As for subset: CD45RA-negative fraction. The receptor source for this set is a young man in good health.

The J gene is TRBJ2-1, the V gene TRBV18; 12 positions agree with TRBD2. From germline, CDR1 is KGHSH and CDR2 LQKENI. CDR3 length: 15 residues. The ends lost 3 bases at V and 8 bases at J; junction bases unmatched: 5. As DNA, the CDR3 is TGTGCCAGCTCACCGACTAGCGGGAGTGGGCATGAGCAGTTCTTC. Its protein product is CASSPTSGSGHEQFF.

This clone has a single count. V gene TRBV18 combines with J gene TRBJ2-7; the D gene could be TRBD1 or TRBD2 (5 bases each). Germline CDR1 KGHSH, CDR2 LQKENI. The CDR3 has 15 amino acids. Trimming shortened V by 4 bases and J by 6 bases, and 19 bases separated the two germline ends. The CDR3 nucleotides are TGTGCCAGCTCACTCTACCGGGACGGGACCGCCGAGCAGTACTTC. It translates to CASSLYRDGTAEQYF.

This clone has at least ten counts. The rearrangement links TRBV6-6 to TRBJ2-7; the D is unclear. CDR1 is MNHNY, CDR2 SVGAGI, per germline (reference sequence). This CDR3 contains 12 residues. Trimming shortened V by 2 bases and J by 4 bases, and 6 bases separated the two germline ends. The CDR3 region is CASSYDVYEQYF. Written as DNA, the CDR3 is TGTGCCAGCAGTTACGATGTTTACGAGCAGTACTTC.

The chain is built from TRBV7-6 and TRBJ2-1; 8 bases line up with TRBD1. Looked up from germline, CDR1 is SGHVS and CDR2 is FNYEAQ. The CDR3 contains 14 residues. Losses at the gene ends were 6 bases for V and 8 bases for J; bases not matched to a gene: 9. The CDR3 DNA sequence: TGTGCCAGCAGTGGACAGGGTGTTTCGGATGAGCAGTTCTTC. Its translation is CASSGQGVSDEQFF.

V is TRBV5-4 and J is TRBJ2-5; D tentatively fits TRBD1 or TRBD2 (6 bases each). The CDR3 consists of 15 residues. Germline values: CDR1 SGHNT, CDR2 YYREEE (reference sequence). The V end was cut by 0 bases, the J end by 1 base, with 10 bases between. In DNA form, the CDR3 reads TGTGCCAGCAGCTTGGAGAGGGGGGTCCAAGAGACCCAGTACTTC. This translates into CASSLERGVQETQYF.

V and J are TRBV20-1 and TRBJ1-1; no clear D gene. This CDR3 has 10 amino acids. Trimming pared 0 bases from V and 10 bases from J, leaving 6 bases between. Germline CDR1 DFQATT, CDR2 SNEGSKA (reference sequence). The CDR3 region has the DNA TGCAGTGCTAGAGATACTCGAGCTTTCTTT. The encoded protein is CSARDTRAFF.

The chain links TRBV7-2 to TRBJ2-7; perhaps TRBD2 as D (5 bases). The V gene's germline CDR1 is SGHTA and CDR2 FQGNSA. Trimming shortened V by 5 bases and J by 2 bases, and 10 bases separated the two germline ends. The CDR3 length is 13 residues. The CDR3 reads CASSISDPYEQYF. The CDR3 DNA reads TGTGCCAGCAGCATTAGCGACCCCTACGAGCAGTACTTC.

This clone came up a few times. V and J are TRBV7-2 and TRBJ2-3, with 14 bases that match TRBD2. CDR1 SGHTA and CDR2 FQGNSA come from the germline V gene. With 0 bases clipped from V and 6 bases from J, the junction kept 14 bases outside the gene matches. The CDR3 has 20 amino acids. The CDR3 region is CASSLAGLAGVRAFKDTQYF. The CDR3 DNA sequence: TGTGCCAGCAGCTTAGCGGGACTAGCGGGAGTTAGGGCCTTTAAGGATACGCAGTATTTT.

The chain couples TRBV19 to TRBJ2-1, with D possibly being TRBD2 (6 bases). V was cut by 8 bases and J by 3 bases, with 11 bases left in between. This CDR3 has 13 amino acids. The germline gives CDR1 LNHDA, CDR2 SQIVND (reference sequence). The DNA for the CDR3 is TGTGCCAGTCACGGCGGGATCTACAATGAGCAGTTCTTC. Protein: CASHGGIYNEQFF.

V is TRBV5-5 and J is TRBJ1-4; D remains ambiguous. Germline CDR1 and CDR2: SGHKS and YYEKEE (reference sequence). V lost 5 bases, J lost 1 base, and 9 bases lay in between. The CDR3 totals 14 residues. The chain's CDR3 is CASSRPGTNEKLFF. The CDR3 region has the DNA TGTGCCAGCAGTAGGCCGGGAACTAATGAAAAACTGTTTTTT.

The chain recombines TRBV5-1 with TRBJ1-3; the D gene is possibly TRBD1 (5 bases). V was trimmed by 0 bases and J by 3 bases, leaving 13 bases between them. The germline V gene has CDR1 SGHRS and CDR2 YFSETQ. The CDR3 extends over 16 amino acids. The CDR3 loop is CASSLGGVGDGNTIYF. The CDR3 coding sequence is TGCGCCAGCAGCTTGGGGGGCGTCGGGGATGGAAACACCATATATTTT. The variable domain in full, with the rest retrieved from reference TRBV5-1 and TRBJ1-3, is KAGVTQTPRYLIKTRGQQVTLSCSPISGHRSVSWYQQTPGQGLQFLFEYFSETQRNKGNFPGRFSGRQFSNSRSEMNVSTLELGDSALYLCASSLGGVGDGNTIYFGEGSWLTVV.

The chain employs TRBV10-2 and TRBJ2-7; D not resolved. The CDR3 consists of 18 residues. Germline V lookup: CDR1 WSHSY, CDR2 SAAADI. The germline V and J ends were trimmed by 0 bases and 0 bases, with 18 bases remaining between them. As DNA, the CDR3 is TGCGCCAGCAGTGAGTCGTGGGTCCCTTACGCCCACTCCTACGAGCAGTACTTC. This codes for CASSESWVPYAHSYEQYF.

The J gene is TRBJ2-3, the V gene TRBV11-2, with 10 bases matching TRBD1. CDR1 and CDR2 from the germline V gene are SGHAT and FQNNGV. The trim removed 1 base at V and 10 bases at J, leaving 2 bases unmatched. This CDR3 has 13 residues. For the CDR3, the DNA is TGTGCCAGCAGCTTAGGGACAGGGGGAGCGCAGTATTTT. It specifies CASSLGTGGAQYF.

In its sample, this clone was seen once. The chain carries TRBV12-5 and TRBJ2-1, with TRBD1 matching 9 bases. J was trimmed by 2 bases and V by 5 bases; bases with no gene match: 10. CDR1 is LGHNT, CDR2 FRNRAP, per germline. CDR3 length: 17 residues. CDR3 sequence: CASGRLTGQGTYNEQFF. The CDR3 nucleotides are TGTGCTAGTGGTAGATTAACCGGACAGGGGACCTACAATGAGCAGTTCTTC.

This clone was recorded only once. This rearrangement joins TRBV28 to TRBJ2-7; 8 bases are a match to TRBD2. The germline V gene encodes CDR1 MDHEN and CDR2 SYDVKM. This CDR3 is built from 17 residues. Trimming removed 1 base from V and 1 base from J; junction bases left unmatched: 9. CDR3 amino acids: CASSLFSGGSRSYEQYF. CDR3 nucleotide sequence: TGTGCCAGCAGTTTATTCTCGGGAGGGTCGAGATCCTACGAGCAGTACTTC. The whole variable domain, remainder taken from reference TRBV28 and TRBJ2-7, is DVKVTQSSRYLVKRTGEKVFLECVQDMDHENMFWYRQDPGLGLRLIYFSYDVKMKEKGDIPEGYSVSREKKERFSLILESASTNQTSMYLCASSLFSGGSRSYEQYFGPGTRLTVT.

DNA for the CDR3: TGTGCCAGCAGCTTCACCCGACTAGCGGGACGCACAGATACGCAGTATTTT. This gives the protein CASSFTRLAGRTDTQYF. The chain recombines TRBV11-2 with TRBJ2-3; 11 nucleotides match TRBD2. The CDR3 sequence is 17 residues long. Unmatched junction bases numbered 6, after V lost 3 bases and J lost 1 base. Looked up from germline, CDR1 is SGHAT and CDR2 is FQNNGV.

This rearrangement joins TRBV7-2 to TRBJ2-1; D tentatively fits TRBD1 or TRBD2 (5 bases each). Germline CDR1 is SGHTA and CDR2 is FQGNSA. The V end lost 5 bases, the J end lost 2 bases, and 10 bases lay between the germline ends. The CDR3 length is 14 residues. CDR3 region: CASSPGTAYNEQFF. The DNA of the CDR3 is TGTGCCAGCAGCCCAGGGACGGCCTACAATGAGCAGTTCTTC. The variable domain in full, completed from reference TRBV7-2 and TRBJ2-1, reads GAGVSQSPSNKVTEKGKDVELRCDPISGHTALYWYRQSLGQGLEFLIYFQGNSAPDKSGLPSDRFSAERTGGSVSTLTIQRTQQEDSAVYLCASSPGTAYNEQFFGPGTRLTVL.

V and J are TRBV6-5 and TRBJ2-5; D is undetermined. V lost 6 bases and J lost 1, with 3 bases in between. Looked up from germline, CDR1 is MNHEY and CDR2 is SVGAGI. The CDR3 spans 11 residues. The CDR3 sequence is CASSPQETQYF. CDR3 bases: TGTGCCAGCAGCCCCCAAGAGACCCAGTACTTC.

The CDR3 reads CASSDGGHAEQYF. Here the CDR3 DNA reads TGTGCCAGCAGTGATGGGGGGCATGCCGAGCAGTACTTC. The chain has TRBV6-1 and TRBJ2-7, with D perhaps being TRBD1 or TRBD2 (6 bases each). V was trimmed by 3 bases and J by 6 bases, leaving 12 bases between them. CDR3 length: 13 amino acids. CDR1 is MNHNS and CDR2 is SASEGT in the germline V gene.

V usage is TRBV19 and J usage is TRBJ2-7; TRBD1 is a possible D gene (6 bases). The CDR3 has 14 amino acids. The germline V gene has CDR1 LNHDA and CDR2 SQIVND (reference sequence). Trimming took off 4 bases at V and 4 bases at J, with 14 bases between the two ends. CDR3 in amino acids: CASSRAGVLYEQYF. CDR3 sequence (DNA): TGTGCCAGTAGTAGGGCAGGGGTTCTGTACGAGCAGTACTTC.

The J gene is TRBJ1-1, the V gene TRBV10-3; the D gene is possibly TRBD1 (6 bases). The germline CDR1 and CDR2 sequences are ENHRY and SYGVKD. Trimming removed 10 bases from V and 1 base from J, with 7 bases in between. The CDR3 loop spans 11 amino acids. The CDR3 loop reads CATQGNTEAFF. The CDR3 DNA reads TGTGCCACACAGGGGAACACTGAAGCTTTCTTT.

This clone was seen only a few times. The chain couples TRBV5-6 to TRBJ1-2; D possibly corresponds to TRBD1 (6 bases). There are 16 residues in the CDR3. The germline V and J ends were trimmed by 0 bases and 4 bases, with 16 bases remaining between them. Germline V lookup: CDR1 SGHDT, CDR2 YYEEEE. For the CDR3, the DNA is TGTGCCAGCAGCTTGGTCTTGAGCCGGGACATCTATGGCTACACCTTC. Translating it yields CASSLVLSRDIYGYTF.

The chain couples TRBV6-5 to TRBJ2-1; possibly TRBD1 for D (5 bases). From germline, CDR1 is MNHEY and CDR2 SVGAGI. The CDR3 has 15 residues. Trimming left V 6 bases short and J 10 bases short, with 22 bases between. CDR3 nucleotide sequence: TGTGCCAGCAGCCCGACGGGTGGGGCTTTCAGCGAGCAGTTCTTC. Protein product: CASSPTGGAFSEQFF.